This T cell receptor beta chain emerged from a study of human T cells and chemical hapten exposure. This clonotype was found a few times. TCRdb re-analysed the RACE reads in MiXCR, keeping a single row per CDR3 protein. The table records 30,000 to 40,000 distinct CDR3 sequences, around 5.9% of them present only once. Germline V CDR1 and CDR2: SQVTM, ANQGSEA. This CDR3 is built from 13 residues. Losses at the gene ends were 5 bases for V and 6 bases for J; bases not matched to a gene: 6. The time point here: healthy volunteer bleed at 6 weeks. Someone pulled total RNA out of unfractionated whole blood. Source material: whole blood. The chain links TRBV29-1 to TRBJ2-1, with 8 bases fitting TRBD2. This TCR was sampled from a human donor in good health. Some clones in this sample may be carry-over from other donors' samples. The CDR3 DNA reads TGCAGCGTTACCCCCGGGGGGGCCAATGAGCAGTTCTTC. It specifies CSVTPGGANEQFF.